Below, one T cell receptor (beta chain) is given with its context. Its antigen remains unidentified. CDR3 length equals 16 residues. With 1 base removed from V and 3 bases from J, the gap between germline ends came to 16 bases. The germline V gene has CDR1 SGHTA and CDR2 FQGNSA. The PCR had 60 Vbeta and 13 Jbeta primers. Sequenced by immunoSEQ multiplex PCR; TCRdb stores in-frame clones only, minus some. There are almost 200,000 clones in the sample; over 75% occur only once, and under 3% lies in the top ten. This sample is part of a study of cytomegalovirus exposure and HLA in healthy donors. Study observations and caveats: In an earlier analysis, most TCR beta V segments were productive about 87% or about 30% of the time. In vitro assays verified that three CMV-associated chains recognized CMV antigens specifically.

This chain uses TRBV7-2 with TRBJ2-7; D may be TRBD1 (5 bases). Sequenced sample: PBMCs. The TCR originated in a woman in her forties or fifties in good health and CMV-seronegative. The CDR3 sequence is CASSLVQGVTGYEQYF. As DNA, the CDR3 is TGTGCCAGCAGCTTAGTTCAGGGCGTGACCGGCTACGAGCAGTACTTC. The full variable domain, completed using reference TRBV7-2 and TRBJ2-7, is GAGVSQSPSNKVTEKGKDVELRCDPISGHTALYWYRQSLGQGLEFLIYFQGNSAPDKSGLPSDRFSAERTGGSVSTLTIQRTQQEDSAVYLCASSLVQGVTGYEQYFGPGTRLTVT.